Below are 3 T cell receptor beta chains sequenced from a single sample in a study of identical twins listed by TCRdb under 2016. Libraries were made using 5' RACE. Sequencing took place on an Illumina HiSeq 2000. TCRdb applied fastp at Q25 and MiXCR to the public reads, then kept only in-frame beta chains. Rows merge per CDR3 protein into single entries with the most common DNA and genes. The sample data list 450,000 to 600,000 distinct CDR3 sequences, and more than 20% of these were observed just once. Jointly, the top ten make up 0.48% of the sample. These data are also associated with another study on yellow fever vaccine responses in identical twins.

Material for sequencing was CD4+ T cells sorted from blood. All receptors derive from a woman younger than 35 in good health.

This clonotype was observed a few times. J is TRBJ2-5 and V is TRBV9, with D perhaps matching TRBD2 (7 bases). V dropped 4 bases and J dropped 4 bases, with 17 bases sitting between them. Looked up from germline, CDR1 is SGDLS and CDR2 is YYNGEE. The CDR3 totals 15 residues. This chain's CDR3 is CASSLRGGGVETQYF. The CDR3 region has the DNA TGTGCCAGCAGCCTCCGAGGGGGGGGCGTAGAGACCCAGTACTTC.

CDR3 bases: TGTGCCAGCAGCTTCAGCGGGGGGCCCGACACCGGGGAGCTGTTTTTT. Translated, it gives CASSFSGGPDTGELFF. The V gene is TRBV7-9, the J gene TRBJ2-2, with TRBD2 matching 9 bases. Germline loops: CDR1 SEHNR, CDR2 FQNEAQ (reference sequence). V was pared by 3 bases and J by 3 bases, with 5 bases of the junction left unmatched. The CDR3 covers 16 residues.

This clonotype was detected only a few times. The rearrangement joins TRBV20-1 to TRBJ2-3; TRBD2 matches at 15 bases. The CDR3 totals 17 residues. V lost 3 bases, J lost 2 bases, and 6 bases stayed unmatched. In germline, CDR1 is DFQATT, CDR2 SNEGSKA (reference sequence). Here the CDR3 DNA reads TGCAGTGCTAGTAGGACTAGCGGGAGGGGGGCCACAGATACGCAGTATTTT. Translated, it gives CSASRTSGRGATDTQYF.